One and the same sample provided the 24 T cell receptor beta chains below, sequenced in a study of T cell changes during pregnancy in multiple sclerosis. Libraries were prepared by immunoSEQ multiplex PCR; TCRdb keeps only in-frame clonotypes and omits some of them. This sample yields fewer than 50,000 clones, of which approximately 90% are seen a single time; about 0.41% belongs to the top ten. The sample consisted of CD4+ T cells from peripheral blood mononuclear cells, taken in the second trimester of pregnancy. The source is a female donor in good health, enrolled as a control in a pregnancy study.

This chain links TRBV7-8 with TRBJ1-4; tentatively, D is TRBD1 (6 bases). The V end was cut by 1 base, the J end by 1 base, with 22 bases between. The CDR3 length is 20 residues. The germline V gene has CDR1 SGHVS and CDR2 FQNEAQ. This CDR3 is CASSLEVLSQRGRTNEKLFF. CDR3 nucleotide sequence: TGTGCCAGCAGCTTAGAGGTCCTTTCTCAGCGGGGGCGAACTAATGAAAAACTGTTTTTT.

The rearrangement joins TRBV11-2 to TRBJ2-7; D might be TRBD2 (5 bases). V dropped 3 bases and J dropped 5 bases, with 11 bases sitting between them. Per the germline V gene, CDR1 is SGHAT and CDR2 is FQNNGV. The CDR3 is 13 amino acids. The CDR3 nucleotides read TGTGCCAGCAGCTTTCGGGGTGCGGACGAGCAGTACTTC. It translates to CASSFRGADEQYF.

The rearrangement links TRBV10-3 to TRBJ1-6; 8 positions agree with TRBD1. V lost 2 bases and J lost 6; bases outside the gene matches: 3. CDR1 ENHRY and CDR2 SYGVKD come from the germline V gene. The CDR3 has 15 residues. This chain's CDR3 is CAISERDRSNSPLHF. The CDR3 region has the DNA TGTGCCATCAGTGAGAGGGACAGGTCTAATTCACCCCTCCACTTT.

V gene TRBV5-4 combines with J gene TRBJ1-4, with TRBD1 identical over 7 bases. The trim removed 4 bases at V and 7 bases at J, leaving 7 bases unmatched. The germline V gene has CDR1 SGHNT and CDR2 YYREEE (reference sequence). The CDR3 loop spans 14 amino acids. This chain's CDR3 is CASSRTGPREKLFF. The CDR3 coding sequence is TGTGCCAGCAGCAGGACAGGACCACGTGAAAAACTGTTTTTT.

This rearrangement joins TRBV12-5 to TRBJ2-1; possible D gene TRBD2, 6 bases. The germline gives CDR1 LGHNT, CDR2 FRNRAP. The CDR3 is made up of 16 amino acids. V lost 5 bases to trimming and J lost 1 base, with 15 bases between them. CDR3 in amino acids: CASGLSMGGSYNEQFF. The CDR3 DNA is TGTGCTAGTGGTCTCTCAATGGGAGGTTCCTACAATGAGCAGTTCTTC.

The J gene is TRBJ1-5, the V gene TRBV27, with 9 bases aligning to TRBD1. CDR3 size: 15 residues. CDR1 and CDR2 (germline): MNHEY, SMNVEV (reference sequence). The ends lost 0 bases at V and 4 bases at J; junction bases unmatched: 1. In nucleotides, the CDR3 is TGTGCCAGCAGTTTATCCGGGACAGGGAATCAGCCCCAGCATTTT. Protein: CASSLSGTGNQPQHF.

This rearrangement joins TRBV7-8 to TRBJ2-3, with 13 bases that match TRBD2. This CDR3 comprises 16 residues. Germline V CDR1 and CDR2: SGHVS, FQNEAQ. V lost 4 bases to trimming and J lost 1 base; unmatched junction nucleotides: 2. CDR3 DNA sequence: TGTGCCAGCAGCTCAGGACTAGCGGGGGGCACAGATACGCAGTATTTT. Its translation is CASSSGLAGGTDTQYF.

The gene calls are TRBV5-3 and TRBJ2-7; perhaps TRBD2 as D (6 bases). TRBV5-3 is recorded as an ORF, its role being uncertain. The V end was cut by 4 bases, the J end by 0 bases, with 14 bases between. CDR3 length equals 15 residues. Written as DNA, the CDR3 is TGTGCCAGAAGCCGACGCCGGGACTTCTCCTACGAGCAGTACTTC. As protein: CARSRRRDFSYEQYF.

The chain is built from TRBV7-9 and TRBJ2-7; TRBD1 matches at 10 bases. Trimming at V came to 1 base and at J to 4 bases, leaving 1 base not matched to a gene. The germline V gene has CDR1 SEHNR and CDR2 FQNEAQ (reference sequence). The CDR3 is 14 residues long. This CDR3 is CASSLGGQGYEQYF. CDR3 DNA: TGTGCCAGCAGCTTAGGGGGACAGGGGTACGAGCAGTACTTC.

The chain combines TRBV9 with TRBJ1-2; D gene uncertain. V was clipped by 0 bases and J by 4 bases, with 10 bases between them. CDR3 length: 14 amino acids. CDR1 and CDR2 from the germline V gene are SGDLS and YYNGEE. CDR3 in amino acids: CASSVEQAPYGYTF. For the CDR3, the DNA is TGTGCCAGCAGCGTAGAGCAGGCCCCCTATGGCTACACCTTC.

The sample holds one count of this clone. The rearrangement links TRBV29-1 to TRBJ2-1, with D unresolved. CDR1 and CDR2 from the germline V gene are SQVTM and ANQGSEA. Trimming left V 2 bases short and J 6 bases short, with 5 bases between. CDR3 length equals 11 residues. In DNA, the CDR3 is TGCAGCGTTGAACCTCTCAATGAGCAGTTCTTC. Residues: CSVEPLNEQFF.

V usage is TRBV5-5 and J usage is TRBJ2-1; TRBD1 matches 9 bases. Germline CDR1 is SGHKS and CDR2 is YYEKEE (reference sequence). The CDR3 contains 16 residues. The junction had 12 bases not matched to a gene; V was cut back by 4 bases and J by 7 bases. CDR3 DNA: TGTGCCAGCAGCCTCCCACAGGGGGCGATAATGAATGAGCAGTTCTTC. This gives the protein CASSLPQGAIMNEQFF.

This clone was observed a single time. The chain carries TRBV9 and TRBJ1-6; 7 bases match TRBD1. V dropped 4 bases and J dropped 0; count of bases not matched to a gene: 4. The CDR3 length is 16 residues. Germline assignment: CDR1 SGDLS and CDR2 YYNGEE. CDR3 DNA: TGTGCCAGCAGCCCGGGGGACAGCTCCTATAATTCACCCCTCCACTTT. This translates into CASSPGDSSYNSPLHF.

The gene calls are TRBV5-1 and TRBJ1-1; 9 nucleotides agree with TRBD1. The CDR3 length is 15 residues. CDR1 is SGHRS, CDR2 YFSETQ, per germline. J lost 1 base, V lost 0 bases, and 1 base had no gene match. CDR3 coding DNA: TGCGCCAGCAGCTTGGTGGGACAGGGGAACACTGAAGCTTTCTTT. Its translation: CASSLVGQGNTEAFF.

J is TRBJ2-7 and V is TRBV11-2; D call uncertain. V was trimmed by 0 bases and J by 1 base, leaving 10 bases between them. This CDR3 has 15 amino acids. Germline-derived CDR1 and CDR2 are SGHAT and FQNNGV. The DNA for the CDR3 is TGTGCCAGCAGCTTAGATCATGGCAGTTCCTACGAGCAGTACTTC. Its protein product is CASSLDHGSSYEQYF.

V gene TRBV23-1 combines with J gene TRBJ1-2; D perhaps matches TRBD1 (6 bases). TRBV23-1 is designated an ORF whose function remains uncertain. The CDR3 has 14 residues. V lost 2 bases and J lost 2, with 9 bases in between. CDR3 bases: TGCGCCAGCAGTCAACAGGGGCCCAACTATGGCTACACCTTC. This codes for CASSQQGPNYGYTF.

The rearrangement uses TRBV5-4 and TRBJ2-1; possible D gene TRBD2, 6 bases. Deletions cut 0 bases from V and 4 bases from J, with 11 bases between. The CDR3 extends over 15 amino acids. Germline CDR1 SGHNT, CDR2 YYREEE (reference sequence). CDR3 sequence (DNA): TGTGCCAGCAGCTTGGATCCGGGGGTGTACAATGAGCAGTTCTTC. It encodes CASSLDPGVYNEQFF.

The V and J genes are TRBV30 and TRBJ1-2, with TRBD1 identical over 8 bases. Germline V gene sequence: CDR1 GTSNPN, CDR2 SVGIG (reference sequence). J lost 7 bases, V lost 4 bases, and 2 bases had no gene match. CDR3 length equals 11 residues. The CDR3 DNA follows: TGTGCCTGGAAAACAGGGGGTGGCTACACCTTC. It specifies CAWKTGGGYTF.

J is TRBJ1-4 and V is TRBV7-2, with D possibly being TRBD1 (5 bases). V shed 5 bases and J shed 4 bases, with 17 bases lying between them. This CDR3 region has 16 residues. Germline V gene data show CDR1 as SGHTA and CDR2 as FQGNSA. The DNA for the CDR3 is TGTGCCAGCAGCCCTAATTGGGGCAGCCTTAATGAAAAACTGTTTTTT. It is translated as CASSPNWGSLNEKLFF.

The rearrangement joins TRBV11-3 to TRBJ2-5, with 10 bases that match TRBD2. The germline CDR1 and CDR2 sequences are SGHNT and YENEEA. The CDR3 totals 14 residues. With V trimmed by 7 bases and J by 3 bases, 5 bases remained unmatched. The CDR3 is CASNKGLAEETQYF. As DNA, the CDR3 is TGTGCCAGCAATAAAGGACTAGCGGAAGAGACCCAGTACTTC.

With respect to this clone: One junction end disagrees with the germline gene, perhaps due to a read error. V gene TRBV10-3 combines with J gene TRBJ2-3; 7 bases agree with TRBD1. The germline gives CDR1 ENHRY, CDR2 SYGVKD. The CDR3 extends over 15 amino acids. The CDR3 loop is CAITETGSDTDTQYF. In DNA form, the CDR3 reads TGTGCCATCACTGAGACAGGGAGCGACACAGATACGCAGTATTTT.

V and J are TRBV19 and TRBJ1-5, with D unclear. Germline CDR1 LNHDA, CDR2 SQIVND (reference sequence). Trimming took 5 bases from V and 5 from J, leaving 10 bases between them. This CDR3 is built from 13 residues. The CDR3 sequence is CASSGAPHQPQHF. The CDR3 DNA reads as TGTGCCAGTAGTGGAGCACCCCATCAGCCCCAGCATTTT.

The gene calls are TRBV9 and TRBJ2-1; D is perhaps TRBD1 (5 bases). Deletions cut 6 bases from V and 5 bases from J, with 12 bases between. This CDR3 contains 13 residues. Germline lookup yields CDR1 SGDLS and CDR2 YYNGEE. CDR3: CASTRGNHNEQFF. CDR3 nucleotides: TGTGCCAGCACAAGGGGAAATCACAATGAGCAGTTCTTC. Looking up the rest from reference TRBV9 and TRBJ2-1 gives the full variable domain: DSGVTQTPKHLITATGQRVTLRCSPRSGDLSVYWYQQSLDQGLQFLIQYYNGEERAKGNILERFSAQQFPDLHSELNLSSLELGDSALYFCASTRGNHNEQFFGPGTRLTVL.

The chain recombines TRBV11-3 with TRBJ2-3; TRBD2 matches at 9 bases. Trimming took 5 bases from V and 3 from J; bases not matched to a gene: 9. CDR1 SGHNT and CDR2 YENEEA come from the germline V gene. The CDR3 contains 16 residues. CDR3 region: CASSPGGGGATDTQYF. CDR3 DNA: TGTGCCAGCAGCCCTGGGGGCGGGGGGGCTACAGATACGCAGTATTTT.